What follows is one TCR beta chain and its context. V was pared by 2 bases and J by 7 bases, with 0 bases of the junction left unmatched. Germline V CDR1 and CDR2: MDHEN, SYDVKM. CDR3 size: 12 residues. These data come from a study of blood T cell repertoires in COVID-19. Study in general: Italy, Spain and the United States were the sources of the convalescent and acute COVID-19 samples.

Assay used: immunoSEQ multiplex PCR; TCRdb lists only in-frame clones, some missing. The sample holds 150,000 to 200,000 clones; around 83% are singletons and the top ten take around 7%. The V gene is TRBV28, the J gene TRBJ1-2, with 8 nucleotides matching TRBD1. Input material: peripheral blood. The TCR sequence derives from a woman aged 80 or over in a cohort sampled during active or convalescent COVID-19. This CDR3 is CASSLTGGGYTF. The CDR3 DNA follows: TGTGCCAGCAGTTTAACAGGGGGTGGCTACACCTTC.